Following are 8 T cell receptor beta chains from one sample sequenced in a study of T cell changes during pregnancy in multiple sclerosis. The repertoire was sequenced with immunoSEQ multiplex PCR; TCRdb's copy has only in-frame clones and lacks some. The sample lists 75,000 to 100,000 clones, 91% occurring once. The sample was peripheral blood, taken after pregnancy. The receptors were sampled from a female donor in good health, enrolled as a control in a pregnancy study.

The chain employs TRBV9 and TRBJ2-3, with TRBD2 as a possible D gene (6 bases). CDR3 length: 12 residues. V lost 3 bases and J lost 5, with 7 bases in between. Germline lookup yields CDR1 SGDLS and CDR2 YYNGEE. CDR3 sequence (DNA): TGTGCCAGCAGCGAAGCGGGAGATACGCAGTATTTT. This translates into CASSEAGDTQYF.

V and J are TRBV7-9 and TRBJ1-5; weak D call: TRBD1 (5 bases). The CDR3 has 13 residues. V was clipped by 5 bases and J by 5 bases, with 10 bases between them. Germline V gene data show CDR1 as SEHNR and CDR2 as FQNEAQ (reference sequence). DNA of the CDR3: TGTGCCAGCAGCCGTCAGGGCGATCAGCCCCAGCATTTT. It encodes CASSRQGDQPQHF. Drawing the rest from reference TRBV7-9 and TRBJ1-5, the complete variable domain is DTGVSQNPRHKITKRGQNVTFRCDPISEHNRLYWYRQTLGQGPEFLTYFQNEAQLEKSRLLSDRFSAERPKGSFSTLEIQRTEQGDSAMYLCASSRQGDQPQHFGDGTRLSIL.

The CDR3 DNA sequence: TGCGCCAGCAGCCTCGACAGGGGGCAAGAGACCCAGTACTTC. Amino acids: CASSLDRGQETQYF. The gene calls are TRBV4-3 and TRBJ2-5; 9 bases are shared with TRBD1. V dropped 4 bases and J dropped 2; count of bases not matched to a gene: 2. Germline CDR1 is LGHNA and CDR2 is YSLEER. The CDR3 is 14 amino acids.

The gene calls are TRBV30 and TRBJ1-5; 10 bases align to TRBD1. CDR3 length: 17 amino acids. V shed 6 bases and J 2 bases; nucleotides not matched to a gene: 13. Germline CDR1 reads GTSNPN; CDR2 reads SVGIG (reference sequence). CDR3 nucleotides: TGTGCCTGCACGACAGGGGGCTTATCTCGAGGCAATCAGCCCCAGCATTTT. Protein sequence: CACTTGGLSRGNQPQHF.

The V call is TRBV7-9, the J call TRBJ2-7; D might be TRBD2 (5 bases). Germline V gives CDR1 SEHNR, CDR2 FQNEAQ (reference sequence). V dropped 5 bases and J dropped 0 bases, with 14 bases sitting between them. This CDR3 spans 15 amino acids. The CDR3 DNA follows: TGTGCCAGCAGCAACGGGGAGTTTCTCTCCTACGAGCAGTACTTC. Its translation is CASSNGEFLSYEQYF.

This clone was found a few times. CDR3 amino acids: CASSLGFPGWMNTEAFF. The CDR3 coding sequence is TGTGCCAGCAGTTTAGGTTTCCCAGGTTGGATGAACACTGAAGCTTTCTTT. The chain carries TRBV27 and TRBJ1-1; D is undetermined. The CDR3 loop spans 17 amino acids. The V gene lost 2 bases and the J gene lost 0 bases, with 16 bases spanning the gap. The V gene's germline CDR1 is MNHEY and CDR2 SMNVEV (reference sequence).

The V call is TRBV7-9, the J call TRBJ2-3; TRBD2 matches at 11 bases. The CDR3 is 16 amino acids. V shed 6 bases, J shed 1 base, and the junction held 6 bases outside the gene matches. Germline V gene lookup returns CDR1 SEHNR and CDR2 FQNEAQ (reference sequence). The CDR3 here is CASSWGSGGGTDTQYF. In DNA, the CDR3 is TGTGCCAGCAGTTGGGGTAGCGGGGGGGGCACAGATACGCAGTATTTT.

This clone came up once. The V call is TRBV7-2, the J call TRBJ2-7, with TRBD2 matching 10 bases. The germline V gene has CDR1 SGHTA and CDR2 FQGNSA. The CDR3 spans 15 residues. V gave up 0 bases and J gave up 4 bases; unmatched junction bases: 3. CDR3 sequence (DNA): TGTGCCAGCAGCTTAGCGGCTAGCGGGGGTTACGAGCAGTACTTC. Translation: CASSLAASGGYEQYF.